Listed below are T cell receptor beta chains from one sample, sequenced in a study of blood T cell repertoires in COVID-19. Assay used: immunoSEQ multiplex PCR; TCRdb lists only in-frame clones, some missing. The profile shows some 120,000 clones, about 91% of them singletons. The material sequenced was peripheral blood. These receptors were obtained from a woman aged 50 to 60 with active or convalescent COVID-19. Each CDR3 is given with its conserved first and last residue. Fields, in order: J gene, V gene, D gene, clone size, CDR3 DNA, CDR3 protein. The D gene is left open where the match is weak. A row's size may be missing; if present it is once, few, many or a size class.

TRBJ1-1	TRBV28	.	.	TGTGCCAGCTTGCCAGGGGTGATGAACACTGAAGCTTTCTTT	CASLPGVMNTEAFF
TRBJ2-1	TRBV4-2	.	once	TGTGCCAGCAGCCAAGATTGGCCTTTGAATGAGCAGTTCTTC	CASSQDWPLNEQFF
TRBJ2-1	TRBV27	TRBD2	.	TGTGCCAGCAGCTCGGGACTTAGCGGGAGGGGGTACAATGAGCAGTTCTTC	CASSSGLSGRGYNEQFF
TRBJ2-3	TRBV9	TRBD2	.	TGTGCCAGCAGCGTAGGCAGCGGGAGAGGGGGTACGCAGTATTTT	CASSVGSGRGGTQYF
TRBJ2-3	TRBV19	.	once	TGTGCCAGTAGTATGATCTACACAGATACGCAGTATTTT	CASSMIYTDTQYF
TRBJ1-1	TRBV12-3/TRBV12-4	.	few	TGTGCCAGCAGTTTAGGGGGAGGGTGGGAGGCTTTCTTT	CASSLGGGWEAFF
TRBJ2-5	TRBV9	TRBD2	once	TGTGCCAGCAGCAGACGGACTAGCGAAGAGACCCAGTACTTC	CASSRRTSEETQYF
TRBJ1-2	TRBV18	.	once	TGTGCCAGCTCACCGGGGGGGACTGGGCGAGGTCGCTACACCTTC	CASSPGGTGRGRYTF
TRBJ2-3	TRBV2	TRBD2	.	TGTGCCAGCACCGAACGGGGGGGAGCAGATACGCAGTATTTT	CASTERGGADTQYF
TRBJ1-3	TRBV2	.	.	TGTGCCAGCAGTCGGACAGCCTCTGGAAACACCATATATTTT	CASSRTASGNTIYF
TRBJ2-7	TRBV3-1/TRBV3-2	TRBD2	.	TGTGCCAGCAGTGGCACTAGCGGGAGTGCATGTAACGAGCAGTACTTC	CASSGTSGSACNEQYF
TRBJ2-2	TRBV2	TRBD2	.	TGTGCCAGCAGTGTAGCGGGAGGGCCTTCCGGGGAGCTGTTTTTT	CASSVAGGPSGELFF
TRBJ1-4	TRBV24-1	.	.	TGTGCCACCAGTGACCCCTCGGTAGCTAATGAAAAACTGTTTTTT	CATSDPSVANEKLFF
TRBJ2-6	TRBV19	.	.	TGTGCCAGTAGTGAGGGATCTGGGGCCAACGTCCTGACTTTC	CASSEGSGANVLTF
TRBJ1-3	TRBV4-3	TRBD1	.	TGCGCCAGCAGCCAAGATTGGACAGGGAGGGGAAACACCATATATTTT	CASSQDWTGRGNTIYF
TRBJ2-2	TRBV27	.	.	TGTGCCAGCAGTCGCCGGGTCTTCACCGGGGAGCTGTTTTTT	CASSRRVFTGELFF
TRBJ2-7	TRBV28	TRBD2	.	TGTGCCAGCAGTTTAGGGTTAGCGGGCTACGAGCAGTACTTC	CASSLGLAGYEQYF
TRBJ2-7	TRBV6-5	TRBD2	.	TGTGCCAGCAGAGCGGGGGACTACGAGCAGTACTTC	CASRAGDYEQYF
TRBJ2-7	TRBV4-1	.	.	TGCGCCAGCAGCCAGGTAGGAGGGAGGCCGTACTTC	CASSQVGGRPYF
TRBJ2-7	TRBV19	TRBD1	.	TGTGCCAGCTCCCCCCAGGGGGCCCAGGGGGAGCAGTACTTC	CASSPQGAQGEQYF
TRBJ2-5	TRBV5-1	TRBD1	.	TGCGCCAGCAGCGACAGGGTGAGAGGCCAGCGGACCCAGTACTTC	CASSDRVRGQRTQYF
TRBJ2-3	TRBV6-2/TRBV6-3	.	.	TGTGCCAGCAGTTACTCGAGGGTTCGGGTAGATACGCAGTATTTT	CASSYSRVRVDTQYF
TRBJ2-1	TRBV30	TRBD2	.	TGTGCCGGTAGCGGGAGCGGGTACAATGAGCAGTTCTTC	CAGSGSGYNEQFF
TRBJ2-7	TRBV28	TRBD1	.	TGTGCCAGCAGTTTCGGACAGGGGATCTCCTACGAGCAGTACTTC	CASSFGQGISYEQYF
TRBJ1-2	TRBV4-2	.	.	TGTGCCAGCAGCCAGCACCGGGACACCAGCAACTATGGCTACACCTTC	CASSQHRDTSNYGYTF
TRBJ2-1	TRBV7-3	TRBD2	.	TGTGCCAGCAGCCAAGGACTAGCGTCCTACAATGAGCAGTTCTTC	CASSQGLASYNEQFF
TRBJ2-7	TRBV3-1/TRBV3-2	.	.	TGTGCCAGCAGCCAACAGTGGACAGTCAAGCAGTACTTC	CASSQQWTVKQYF
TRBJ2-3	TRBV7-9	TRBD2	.	TGTGCCAGCAGCCGACCGGTAACTAGCGGGTTCACAGATACGCAGTATTTT	CASSRPVTSGFTDTQYF
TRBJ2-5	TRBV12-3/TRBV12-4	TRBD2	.	TGTGCCAGCAGGCCCGCTAGCGGGGGGACCCAGTACTTC	CASRPASGGTQYF
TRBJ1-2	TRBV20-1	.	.	TGCAGTGCTAGTCCCCTGGGGGCAGGCACCTTC	CSASPLGAGTF
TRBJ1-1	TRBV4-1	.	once	TGCGCCAGCAGCCAAGAGATTAGGGGGGGCACTGAAGCTTTCTTT	CASSQEIRGGTEAFF
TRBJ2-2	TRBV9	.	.	TGTGCCAGCAGCCCAACGAACACCGGGGAGCTGTTTTTT	CASSPTNTGELFF
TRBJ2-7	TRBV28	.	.	TGTGCCAGCAGTTTACAGGGCCCCTACGAGCAGTACTTC	CASSLQGPYEQYF
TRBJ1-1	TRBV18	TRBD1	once	TGTGCCAGCTCAGGACAGGGAGATACTGAAGCTTTCTTT	CASSGQGDTEAFF
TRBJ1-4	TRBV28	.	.	TGTGCCAGCAGTTTAGGAGGGAACCGGTTTTTT	CASSLGGNRFF
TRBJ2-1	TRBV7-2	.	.	TGTGCCAGCAGCTTATTTTTGCGGCCCTCCTACAATGAGCAGTTCTTC	CASSLFLRPSYNEQFF
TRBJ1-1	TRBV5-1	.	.	TGCGCCAGCAGCTTGGCGGGGAGGGGGAATACTGAAGCTTTCTTT	CASSLAGRGNTEAFF
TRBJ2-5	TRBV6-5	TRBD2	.	TGTGCCAGCAGTAAAAGCGGGACGGAGGGCGCCCAGTACTTC	CASSKSGTEGAQYF
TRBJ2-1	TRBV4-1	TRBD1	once	TGCGCCAGCAGCCAAGCCGGGACAGGTCACAATGAGCAGTTCTTC	CASSQAGTGHNEQFF
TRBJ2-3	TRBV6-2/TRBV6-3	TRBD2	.	TGTGCCAGCAGTTACTCGACCTCCTTGACTAGCGGCTCAGATACGCAGTATTTT	CASSYSTSLTSGSDTQYF
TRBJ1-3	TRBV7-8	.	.	TGTGCCAGCAGCTTAATGTACAGGGTCACCTCTGGAAACACCATATATTTT	CASSLMYRVTSGNTIYF
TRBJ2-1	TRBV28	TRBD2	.	TGTGCCAGCAGTTTGGGGAAAGGACTAGAAAGCCTCTACAATGAGCAGTTCTTC	CASSLGKGLESLYNEQFF
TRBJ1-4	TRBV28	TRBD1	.	TGTGCCAGCAGTTTACGGGGGACAGGGGCGGCTGAACTGTTTTTT	CASSLRGTGAAELFF
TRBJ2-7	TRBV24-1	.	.	TGTGCCACCATCGCGTTACCGGAGCAGTACTTC	CATIALPEQYF